A single sample is the source of the 8 T cell receptor beta chains below, sequenced in a study of cytomegalovirus exposure and HLA in healthy donors. Use of 60 Vbeta and 13 Jbeta primers characterized the PCR. Sequencing was performed with immunoSEQ multiplex PCR; in TCRdb, only in-frame clones are kept and a portion is missing. The sample lists about 140,000 clones; more than 60% were seen once. The source material was PBMCs. Receptors originate from a woman aged 60-75 years in good health and CMV-seronegative.

The chain joins TRBV5-6 to TRBJ1-1; TRBD1 matches 10 bases. Trimming took 5 bases from V and 6 from J; bases not matched to a gene: 4. The CDR3 covers 13 residues. Looked up from germline, CDR1 is SGHDT and CDR2 is YYEEEE. This chain's CDR3 is CASRQTGGAEAFF. DNA for the CDR3: TGTGCCAGCAGACAGACAGGGGGCGCTGAAGCTTTCTTT.

This clone was found many times. The chain joins TRBV6-5 to TRBJ1-1; D gene unclear. The CDR3 is 14 residues long. Looked up from germline, CDR1 is MNHEY and CDR2 is SVGAGI. V lost 1 base, J lost 5 bases, and 11 bases lay in between. The CDR3 is CASSYLGVGTEAFF. CDR3 nucleotides: TGTGCCAGCAGTTACTTGGGAGTAGGGACTGAAGCTTTCTTT.

This chain connects TRBV10-3 to TRBJ1-1; the D gene is possibly TRBD1 (6 bases). The germline V and J ends were trimmed by 11 bases and 0 bases, with 13 bases remaining between them. This CDR3 comprises 13 residues. Germline CDR1 and CDR2: ENHRY and SYGVKD. The CDR3 here is CAAAQGMNTEAFF. The CDR3 coding sequence is TGTGCCGCAGCGCAGGGGATGAACACTGAAGCTTTCTTT.

The gene calls are TRBV11-2 and TRBJ1-1; D gene ambiguous. The germline V and J ends were trimmed by 1 base and 2 bases, with 11 bases remaining between them. The CDR3 length is 15 residues. Germline values: CDR1 SGHAT, CDR2 FQNNGV. The CDR3 nucleotides read TGTGCCAGCAGCTTAGTTGTCGGGATTAACACTGAAGCTTTCTTT. Its translation: CASSLVVGINTEAFF. Supplemented by reference TRBV11-2 and TRBJ1-1, the full variable domain reads EAGVAQSPRYKIIEKRQSVAFWCNPISGHATLYWYQQILGQGPKLLIQFQNNGVVDDSQLPKDRFSAERLKGVDSTLKIQPAKLEDSAVYLCASSLVVGINTEAFFGQGTRLTVV.

The chain carries TRBV27 and TRBJ2-5, with D maybe TRBD2 (6 bases). The germline V gene has CDR1 MNHEY and CDR2 SMNVEV (reference sequence). CDR3 size: 16 residues. V was clipped by 5 bases and J by 2 bases, with 18 bases between them. The CDR3: CASSARTLGTQETQYF. In nucleotides, the CDR3 is TGTGCCAGCAGTGCTCGGACCCTCGGGACTCAAGAGACCCAGTACTTC.

The rearrangement links TRBV7-9 to TRBJ1-6; 12 nucleotides agree with TRBD1. Germline V CDR1 and CDR2: SEHNR, FQNEAQ (reference sequence). V dropped 0 bases and J dropped 4; count of bases not matched to a gene: 7. The CDR3 consists of 19 residues. CDR3 nucleotide sequence: TGTGCCAGCAGCTTAGCCCCGGGACAGGGGGCTGGGTATAATTCACCCCTCCACTTT. Its protein is CASSLAPGQGAGYNSPLHF.

In its sample, this clone was seen once. V gene TRBV28 combines with J gene TRBJ1-6; tentative D call: TRBD1 (5 bases). The V gene lost 5 bases and the J gene lost 9 bases, with 14 bases spanning the gap. The CDR3 runs 14 residues. Germline V gene sequence: CDR1 MDHEN, CDR2 SYDVKM. CDR3 in amino acids: CASSRNIRVSPLHF. CDR3 bases: TGTGCCAGCAGTCGAAATATCAGGGTTTCACCCCTCCACTTT.

J is TRBJ2-3 and V is TRBV18; possibly TRBD2 for D (7 bases). V was cut by 3 bases and J by 5 bases, with 18 bases left in between. The CDR3 totals 16 residues. The germline V gene encodes CDR1 KGHSH and CDR2 LQKENI. The CDR3 loop is CASSPKVGGARDTQYF. In DNA form, the CDR3 reads TGTGCCAGCTCACCGAAAGTGGGGGGGGCGCGAGATACGCAGTATTTT.